Presented here are 30 T cell receptor beta chains from one specimen sequenced in a study of neoadjuvant nivolumab and ipilimumab in lung cancer. The assay was immunoSEQ multiplex PCR, and TCRdb's table has in-frame clones only and misses some. This table has some 25,000 clones, roughly four fifths appearing once. Specimen: tumor tissue, collected after neoadjuvant nivolumab, alone or with ipilimumab, at or shortly before surgery. The receptors were gathered from an adult with non-small cell lung cancer.

The CDR3 region has the DNA TGTGCCAGCAGTTTCAGCGATACAGGGACTTCACAGCCCCAGCATTTT. This sequence encodes CASSFSDTGTSQPQHF. V gene TRBV6-6 combines with J gene TRBJ1-5, with D perhaps TRBD1 (6 bases). The CDR3 totals 16 residues. Trimming removed 4 bases from V and 7 bases from J, with 20 bases in between. Per germline, CDR1 MNHNY and CDR2 SVGAGI (reference sequence).

V usage is TRBV6-6 and J usage is TRBJ2-1; weak D call: TRBD1 (6 bases). Germline V gene data show CDR1 as MNHNY and CDR2 as SVGAGI (reference sequence). Trimming removed 6 bases at V and 10 bases at J, with 16 bases between. This CDR3 region has 13 residues. DNA for the CDR3: TGTGCCAGCAGCTATGATAGTAGGGGGGAGCAGTTCTTC. Its protein is CASSYDSRGEQFF.

This chain uses TRBV5-1 with TRBJ2-7; 11 nucleotides match TRBD1. The CDR3 is 14 amino acids. CDR1 is SGHRS, CDR2 YFSETQ, per germline. With V trimmed by 4 bases and J by 3 bases, 3 bases remained unmatched. The CDR3 loop reads CASSIGTGGYEQYF. As DNA, the CDR3 is TGCGCCAGCAGCATTGGGACAGGGGGCTACGAGCAGTACTTC.

The chain couples TRBV18 to TRBJ1-1; 9 positions agree with TRBD1. Germline CDR1 reads KGHSH; CDR2 reads LQKENI. J lost 0 bases, V lost 4 bases, and 12 bases had no gene match. This CDR3 comprises 18 residues. CDR3 loop: CASSLRQGVPDMNTEAFF. The CDR3 DNA sequence: TGTGCCAGCTCACTACGACAGGGGGTCCCAGACATGAACACTGAAGCTTTCTTT.

This clone has only a few counts. The J gene is TRBJ2-3, the V gene TRBV11-3; 10 nucleotides line up with TRBD1. The CDR3 length is 15 residues. Germline CDR1 reads SGHNT; CDR2 reads YENEEA. Trimming cost V 5 bases and J 3 bases; bases outside gene matches: 5. The CDR3 here is CASSPGQGTTDTQYF. The CDR3 bases are TGTGCCAGCAGCCCGGGACAGGGGACTACAGATACGCAGTATTTT.

The gene calls are TRBV10-1 and TRBJ2-1, with 11 bases fitting TRBD2. CDR3 length equals 15 residues. Germline V gives CDR1 WNHNN, CDR2 SYGVQD (reference sequence). The V gene end was trimmed by 6 bases and the J gene end by 4 bases; junction bases not matched to a gene: 5. CDR3 nucleotide sequence: TGCGCCAGCAGCGCCGGGACTAGCGGATACAATGAGCAGTTCTTC. It yields the protein CASSAGTSGYNEQFF.

CDR3 nucleotide sequence: TGTGCCAGCAGCAGACTAGCGGGAGGAAATACGCAGTATTTT. Its translation is CASSRLAGGNTQYF. The chain joins TRBV6-5 to TRBJ2-3; 13 bases fit TRBD2. Trimming cost V 6 bases and J 7 bases; bases outside gene matches: 4. The V gene's germline CDR1 is MNHEY and CDR2 SVGAGI. The CDR3 runs 14 residues.

The chain combines TRBV18 with TRBJ1-1; weak D call: TRBD1 (5 bases). CDR3 length equals 14 residues. The germline V gene has CDR1 KGHSH and CDR2 LQKENI. Trimming removed 3 bases from V and 6 bases from J, with 14 bases in between. CDR3 bases: TGTGCCAGCTCACCGAGTCAATGGGGCGCTGAAGCTTTCTTT. Translation: CASSPSQWGAEAFF.

This clone occurred once. V usage is TRBV5-1 and J usage is TRBJ1-5, with TRBD1 as a possible D gene (5 bases). Germline assignment: CDR1 SGHRS and CDR2 YFSETQ. The CDR3 is made up of 14 amino acids. Trimming shortened V by 0 bases and J by 5 bases, and 9 bases separated the two germline ends. The CDR3 sequence is CASSLDGGYQPQHF. The CDR3 DNA sequence: TGCGCCAGCAGCTTGGATGGGGGTTATCAGCCCCAGCATTTT.

The genes are TRBV6-1 and TRBJ2-7, with TRBD2 as a possible D gene (5 bases). From germline, CDR1 is MNHNS and CDR2 SASEGT. The CDR3 runs to 16 residues. V lost 4 bases and J lost 0, with 16 bases in between. The CDR3 spells CASSGTWGFSSYEQYF. The DNA for the CDR3 is TGTGCCAGCAGTGGGACTTGGGGATTCAGCTCCTACGAGCAGTACTTC.

Note on this clone: Being one base from a much bigger clone, this may be a read error. The chain couples TRBV4-2 to TRBJ2-7; TRBD1 or TRBD2 may be the D gene (5 bases each). The CDR3 has 12 residues. In germline, CDR1 is LGHNA, CDR2 YNFKEQ. V lost 5 bases and J lost 5, with 10 bases in between. The CDR3 coding sequence is TGTGCCAGCAGCTTAGGGACCGACGAGCAGTACTTC. Its translation: CASSLGTDEQYF.

As concerns this clone: One junction end disagrees with the germline gene, perhaps due to a read error. The V gene is TRBV6-4, the J gene TRBJ1-5; 12 bases map to TRBD1. Germline V gene lookup returns CDR1 MRHNA and CDR2 SNTAGT. The CDR3 totals 21 residues. CDR3 coding DNA: TGTGCCAGCAGAGACTCCGGGACAGGGGGCTTTGCGATAAGGAGCAATCAGCCCCAGCATTTT. Its translation is CASRDSGTGGFAIRSNQPQHF.

The chain carries TRBV4-2 and TRBJ2-1; TRBD2 matches 9 bases. Germline CDR1 reads LGHNA; CDR2 reads YNFKEQ. The length of the CDR3 is 15 residues. V dropped 3 bases and J dropped 10; count of bases not matched to a gene: 10. The DNA of the CDR3 is TGTGCCAGCAGCCACCCGGGACTAGCTTCAGAGGAGCAGTTCTTC. It specifies CASSHPGLASEEQFF.

This clone appeared once. The chain employs TRBV18 and TRBJ2-7; 12 bases fit TRBD1. CDR3 size: 15 residues. From germline, CDR1 is KGHSH and CDR2 LQKENI. Trimming at V came to 6 bases and at J to 6 bases, leaving 9 bases not matched to a gene. The CDR3 DNA sequence: TGTGCCAGCTCCCCAGGGACAGGGGGCGAGGGCGAGCAGTACTTC. Protein product: CASSPGTGGEGEQYF.

The chain carries TRBV30 and TRBJ1-6; D unresolved. The germline V and J ends were trimmed by 5 bases and 3 bases, with 8 bases remaining between them. Germline-derived CDR1 and CDR2 are GTSNPN and SVGIG (reference sequence). The CDR3 covers 13 residues. This CDR3 is CAWCPGYNSPLHF. For the CDR3, the DNA is TGTGCCTGGTGCCCCGGCTATAATTCACCCCTCCACTTT.

The chain employs TRBV7-9 and TRBJ2-1; 11 bases align to TRBD2. This CDR3 has 16 residues. In germline, CDR1 is SEHNR, CDR2 FQNEAQ (reference sequence). With 5 bases clipped from V and 7 bases from J, the junction kept 10 bases outside the gene matches. DNA of the CDR3: TGTGCCAGCAGCGTAGAGATAGCGGGAGGGCTGAATGAGCAGTTCTTC. Translating it yields CASSVEIAGGLNEQFF.

This clone is labeled medium-sized. The J gene is TRBJ2-7, the V gene TRBV5-1; D not resolved. V lost 0 bases, J lost 5 bases, and 3 bases lay in between. From germline, CDR1 is SGHRS and CDR2 YFSETQ. This CDR3 has 11 amino acids. CDR3 sequence reads: CASSLANEQYF. The CDR3 DNA sequence: TGCGCCAGCAGCTTGGCCAACGAGCAGTACTTC.

This clone is a singleton in its sample. This chain links TRBV29-1 with TRBJ1-1; possible D gene TRBD1, 6 bases. V lost 4 bases, J lost 4 bases, and 13 bases lay in between. This CDR3 comprises 13 residues. Germline V gene lookup returns CDR1 SQVTM and CDR2 ANQGSEA. The CDR3 DNA sequence: TGCAGCGTTGGGCGGGGGCGGTTCACTGAAGCTTTCTTT. As protein: CSVGRGRFTEAFF.

This clone has just a few counts. The chain joins TRBV30 to TRBJ1-5; the D is unclear. Deletions cut 2 bases from V and 7 bases from J, with 12 bases between. Germline V gene sequence: CDR1 GTSNPN, CDR2 SVGIG (reference sequence). The CDR3 totals 13 residues. The CDR3 sequence is CAWSTIGHQPQHF. Here the CDR3 DNA reads TGTGCCTGGAGTACCATCGGCCACCAGCCCCAGCATTTT.

In DNA form, the CDR3 reads TGTGCCAGCTCACGCAAACCCTTAAGCGGGAGGGCCTACAATGAGCAGTTCTTC. The encoded protein is CASSRKPLSGRAYNEQFF. J is TRBJ2-1 and V is TRBV18; TRBD2 matches at 10 bases. CDR3 size: 18 residues. V lost 4 bases, J lost 2 bases, and 11 bases stayed unmatched. The germline V gene has CDR1 KGHSH and CDR2 LQKENI.

The chain carries TRBV30 and TRBJ2-5; unclear D gene. The V gene's germline CDR1 is GTSNPN and CDR2 SVGIG (reference sequence). CDR3 size: 13 residues. Trimming pared 0 bases from V and 4 bases from J, leaving 9 bases between. The CDR3 here is CAWSVSGSETQYF. The CDR3 nucleotides read TGTGCCTGGAGTGTCTCTGGGTCAGAGACCCAGTACTTC.

This clone was observed a few times. This chain links TRBV6-1 with TRBJ2-2; weak D call: TRBD2 (7 bases). The CDR3 spans 14 residues. The V end lost 1 base, the J end lost 6 bases, and 9 bases lay between the germline ends. CDR1 and CDR2 from the germline V gene are MNHNS and SASEGT. This CDR3 reads CASSEGEGAGELFF. The CDR3 nucleotides are TGTGCCAGCAGTGAAGGGGAGGGGGCCGGGGAGCTGTTTTTT.

V and J are TRBV4-1 and TRBJ2-7, with D tentatively TRBD1 (5 bases). Germline loops: CDR1 MGHRA, CDR2 YSYEKL. The CDR3 is made up of 16 amino acids. With 0 bases removed from V and 7 bases from J, the gap between germline ends came to 19 bases. CDR3 loop: CASSQDPTGPRWEQYF. As DNA, the CDR3 is TGCGCCAGCAGCCAAGATCCTACAGGCCCCAGATGGGAGCAGTACTTC.

The sample holds one count of this clone. This rearrangement joins TRBV5-1 to TRBJ2-3, with D perhaps TRBD2 (6 bases). The CDR3 extends over 15 amino acids. Germline V gene lookup returns CDR1 SGHRS and CDR2 YFSETQ. The V end was cut by 3 bases, the J end by 1 base, with 12 bases between. CDR3 protein: CASSSPGTGTDTQYF. In DNA, the CDR3 is TGCGCCAGCAGCTCTCCCGGGACTGGCACAGATACGCAGTATTTT.

The CDR3 loop reads CASSFRDRGEQFF. The CDR3 DNA reads TGTGCCAGCAGCTTCCGGGACAGGGGGGAGCAGTTCTTC. The chain joins TRBV7-3 to TRBJ2-1, with 11 bases aligning to TRBD1. Germline trimming cut 3 bases from V and 10 bases from J; bases unmatched to any gene: 2. Looked up from germline, CDR1 is SGHTA and CDR2 is FQGTGA. This CDR3 is built from 13 residues.

V gene TRBV27 combines with J gene TRBJ2-3, with 7 bases fitting TRBD1. Germline loops: CDR1 MNHEY, CDR2 SMNVEV (reference sequence). There are 15 residues in the CDR3. The junction had 10 bases not matched to a gene; V was cut back by 5 bases and J by 5 bases. DNA for the CDR3: TGTGCCAGCAGTCCCCGGACAGGTCTTGGAGATACGCAGTATTTT. The encoded protein is CASSPRTGLGDTQYF.

The J gene is TRBJ2-3, the V gene TRBV4-1; D unresolved. Trimming removed 1 base from V and 2 bases from J, with 16 bases in between. CDR3 size: 17 residues. CDR1 is MGHRA, CDR2 YSYEKL, per germline. This chain's CDR3 is CASSQVIGVPDTDTQYF. DNA of the CDR3: TGCGCCAGCAGCCAAGTGATTGGGGTACCGGACACAGATACGCAGTATTTT.

This chain links TRBV30 with TRBJ1-1, with D maybe TRBD1 (6 bases). The V and J ends lost 2 bases and 7 bases respectively, with 14 bases between them. Per the germline V gene, CDR1 is GTSNPN and CDR2 is SVGIG (reference sequence). The CDR3 is 13 residues long. The CDR3 is CAWSSTGFGEAFF. The CDR3 coding sequence is TGTGCCTGGAGTTCAACAGGGTTTGGTGAAGCTTTCTTT.

The V and J genes are TRBV4-2 and TRBJ2-7, with D possibly being TRBD2 (6 bases). V gave up 0 bases and J gave up 2 bases, with 17 bases separating them. The CDR3 spans 17 residues. Germline V gene data show CDR1 as LGHNA and CDR2 as YNFKEQ. CDR3 loop: CASSQEGVVAGTYEQYF. DNA for the CDR3: TGTGCCAGCAGCCAAGAAGGCGTCGTTGCGGGAACCTACGAGCAGTACTTC.

The chain is built from TRBV5-1 and TRBJ1-4; weak D call: TRBD1 (5 bases). V shed 6 bases and J shed 3 bases, with 12 bases lying between them. This CDR3 has 14 residues. Germline lookup yields CDR1 SGHRS and CDR2 YFSETQ. CDR3 sequence reads: CASNLGGANEKLFF. Here the CDR3 DNA reads TGCGCCAGCAACCTTGGAGGGGCTAATGAAAAACTGTTTTTT.